There are a few counts of the clone carrying this T cell receptor (beta chain). The target antigen is unknown. MiXCR, applied by TCRdb to the 5' RACE reads, yields one record per CDR3 protein. Found here are approximately 300,000 distinct CDR3 sequences, nearly 9.5% of them singletons; the top ten hold approximately 7%. The sample belongs to a study of identical twins. Trimming pared 0 bases from V and 10 bases from J, leaving 5 bases between. The CDR3 has 11 residues. Germline V CDR1 and CDR2: SGHNT, YYREEE (reference sequence). Broader study findings: Model-predicted out-of-frame TCR alpha sharing fell below observed values in monozygotic twins. Fewer insertions were carried by abundant cord blood beta clonotypes, but none was seen in memory repertoires. Beta out-of-frame sequences displayed a weaker excess of sharing between twins.

These data are also associated with another study on yellow fever vaccine responses in identical twins.

Sequenced input: CD8+ T cells sorted from blood. This receptor was identified in a young woman in good health. The chain joins TRBV5-4 to TRBJ2-1; D perhaps matches TRBD2 (5 bases). CDR3 sequence: CASSLGEEQFF. In DNA, the CDR3 is TGTGCCAGCAGCTTGGGGGAGGAGCAGTTCTTC.